Listed below are T cell receptor beta chains from one sample, sequenced in a study of cytomegalovirus exposure and HLA in healthy donors. Assay: immunoSEQ multiplex PCR; the TCRdb copy retains only in-frame clones and omits some. The sample holds 150,000 to 200,000 clones, 86% seen once. The sequenced sample consisted of PBMCs. These receptor sequences come from a woman aged 25 to 39 in good health and CMV-seronegative. Each CDR3 is given with its conserved first and last residue.

J | V | CDR3
TRBJ1-1 | TRBV10-3 | CAISDLGQNTEAFF
TRBJ2-1 | TRBV29-1 | CSVGGTSGYNEQFF
TRBJ2-7 | TRBV2 | CASSLGRYYEQYF
TRBJ2-3 | TRBV4-3 | CASSQAGGTDTQYF
TRBJ1-2 | TRBV5-4 | CASSLGQAGGYTF
TRBJ1-1 | TRBV7-9 | CASSSPGQGVANTEAFF
TRBJ1-5 | TRBV6-1 | CASSGVGTGGLLSNQPQHF
TRBJ1-2 | TRBV7-9 | CASSWKRPGTGSYGYTF
TRBJ2-2 | TRBV18 | CASSPRDRGTGELFF
TRBJ2-2 | TRBV2 | CASKGAGVGHGELFF
TRBJ2-1 | TRBV5-6 | CASSLRGGDEQFF
TRBJ1-1 | TRBV11-2 | CASSSRGGQGKGTEAFF
TRBJ2-7 | TRBV6-5 | CASSYGLGSNEQYF
TRBJ2-7 | TRBV6-5 | CASSDRYEQYF
TRBJ1-2 | TRBV19 | CVKQGSHYGYTF
TRBJ2-4 | TRBV28 | CASSAPPTGAKNIQYF
TRBJ2-3 | TRBV7-2 | CASSLRPPGTDTQYF
TRBJ2-1 | TRBV5-1 | CASSGTGTSGNEQFF
TRBJ2-1 | TRBV7-3 | CASSSSNEQFF
TRBJ1-2 | TRBV27 | CASSPTGVPYQNGYTF
TRBJ2-7 | TRBV28 | CASSRHEDYEQYF
TRBJ2-1 | TRBV6-1 | CASEIAGGHNEQFF
TRBJ2-7 | TRBV11-2 | CASSLQFGGLMGGEQYF
TRBJ2-3 | TRBV28 | CASSPTDTQYF
TRBJ2-3 | TRBV28 | CASSRTAHWRTDTQYF
TRBJ2-2 | TRBV27 | CASSKGDGITGELFF
TRBJ1-4 | TRBV5-6 | CASSSADEGDATNEKLFF
TRBJ2-7 | TRBV29-1 | CSVTGAGTVSYEQYF
TRBJ2-6 | TRBV5-4 | CASSLWRTSGANVLTF
TRBJ2-7 | TRBV19 | CASSILDSYEQYF
TRBJ1-2 | TRBV20-1 | CSANLGVDTF
TRBJ2-5 | TRBV5-6 | CASSLQGGKETQYF
TRBJ1-2 | TRBV4-3 | CASSQDPGQNYGYTF
TRBJ2-2 | TRBV6-4 | CASSEGTSGGTGELFF
TRBJ2-3 | TRBV7-8 | CASSPLPGPLSTDTQYF
TRBJ2-7 | TRBV10-3 | CAISARGEIGRYEQYF
TRBJ2-7 | TRBV25-1 | CASSWLAGGGEQYF
TRBJ2-1 | TRBV2 | CASSRTGGSGRLNEQFF
TRBJ2-5 | TRBV7-2 | CASSLAFEGVETQYF
TRBJ1-1 | TRBV12-5 | CASGLGSTGKRDEAFF
TRBJ1-4 | TRBV30 | CAYITGRNEKLFF
TRBJ1-2 | TRBV4-3 | CASSQVLSGGADYGYTF
TRBJ1-4 | TRBV7-6 | CASSLASGGNEKLFF
TRBJ1-1 | TRBV6-5 | CASSSRSGVGAFF
TRBJ1-6 | TRBV7-2 | CASSLRQNNSPLHF
TRBJ2-3 | TRBV9 | CASSVSSTDTQYF
TRBJ2-3 | TRBV29-1 | CSVVQTDTQYF
TRBJ2-5 | TRBV28 | CASSQSRTRGPQQTQYF
TRBJ2-7 | TRBV7-2 | CASSLSYEQYF
TRBJ1-2 | TRBV7-2 | CASSLGTVNYGYTF
TRBJ2-3 | TRBV28 | CASSSLAGGAPDTQYF
TRBJ1-1 | TRBV27 | CASKKDSNTEAFF
TRBJ2-5 | TRBV19 | CASSIGGWENQETQYF
TRBJ2-3 | TRBV4-1 | CASSRPTGTSGMRSPQDTQYF
TRBJ1-2 | TRBV6-6 | CASTPGVRGYTF
TRBJ1-2 | TRBV7-8 | CASSSFGTGPYGYTF